A selection of T cell receptor beta chains follows, all from one sample in a study of glioma-infiltrating T cells after dendritic cell vaccination. Assay: immunoSEQ multiplex PCR; the TCRdb copy retains only in-frame clones and omits some. Among more than 100,000 clones listed, more than 80% were seen once. The starting material was blood, obtained before dendritic cell vaccination. All receptors derive from a human donor with glioblastoma. Both conserved end residues are part of each CDR3. Each record gives: clone size, D gene, V gene, J gene, CDR3 DNA, CDR3 protein. A D gene is named only where the DNA matches it firmly. Clone size is given for some rows only: seen once, a few or many times, or a class if the clone is expanded.

-	-	TRBV4-1	TRBJ2-1	TGCGCCAGCAGCCAAGATCGGGGAGAGCAGTTCTTC	CASSQDRGEQFF
-	TRBD1	TRBV27	TRBJ1-2	TGTGCCAGCAGTCCTGGGACAGAGGATGGCTACACCTTC	CASSPGTEDGYTF
-	TRBD2	TRBV20-1	TRBJ2-7	TGCAGTGCTCGGGGGGACTACGAGCAGTACTTC	CSARGDYEQYF
few	-	TRBV5-1	TRBJ2-3	TGCGCCAGCAGCTTACCCAGGGAGGGCACAGATACGCAGTATTTT	CASSLPREGTDTQYF
-	TRBD2	TRBV6-5	TRBJ2-3	TGTGCCAGCCAGGCCGGGGGGGCCGCAGATACGCAGTATTTT	CASQAGGAADTQYF
once	TRBD2	TRBV19	TRBJ2-7	TGTGCCAGTAGTATAGCCCCGGGAGGAGCGGGGGGTTACGAGCAGTACTTC	CASSIAPGGAGGYEQYF
-	-	TRBV10-2	TRBJ2-7	TGCGCCAGCAGTGATGGGGGGGCAGGGGTGCGGTACTTC	CASSDGGAGVRYF
-	TRBD2	TRBV5-1	TRBJ2-5	TGCGCCAGCAGCCCCGGGACTAGCGGTATAATTATCCAAGAGACCCAGTACTTC	CASSPGTSGIIIQETQYF
-	-	TRBV11-3	TRBJ1-6	TGTGCCAGCAGCCCCCAGACCCGGGCACCCCTCCACTTT	CASSPQTRAPLHF
-	-	TRBV29-1	TRBJ2-7	TGCAGCGTTAATCAGGGTCCCTACGAGCAGTACTTC	CSVNQGPYEQYF
-	TRBD1	TRBV30	TRBJ1-1	TGTGCCTGGAATACGGGACAGGGCCCTGAAGCTTTCTTT	CAWNTGQGPEAFF
-	-	TRBV2	TRBJ1-6	TGTGCCAGCAGTGATGCCGTTCCCCAGAATTCACCCCTCCACTTT	CASSDAVPQNSPLHF
once	-	TRBV5-6	TRBJ2-7	TGTGCCAGCAGCTTGAACTTATTCTACGAGCAGTACTTC	CASSLNLFYEQYF
once	-	TRBV11-2	TRBJ2-3	TGTGCCAGCAGCTTAGTTCAGGGCGTCACAGATACGCAGTATTTT	CASSLVQGVTDTQYF